This T cell receptor (beta chain) was retrieved from a study of blood T cell repertoires in COVID-19. Study at large: Acute and convalescent COVID-19 specimens originated in the United States, Italy and Spain.

In the original analysis: Quantification of nucleated cells was approximated via reference gene primer amplification. Repertoires were generated with immunoSEQ multiplex PCR, while TCRdb's copy carries only in-frame clones and drops some. V and J calls plus clone size are reproduced from that table; the DNA served to infer D and trimming. This sample has 60,000 to 65,000 clones, with about two thirds found just once. This clone was seen more than once but under ten times. Between the trimmed V and J ends, which lost 8 bases and 5 bases, there was a span of 12 bases. Germline V lookup: CDR1 SGHVS, CDR2 FQNEAQ. The CDR3 runs 13 residues.

Sequenced input: peripheral blood. The chain links TRBV7-8 to TRBJ2-2; weak D call: TRBD1 (5 bases). The source of this sequence is a woman in her 70s with COVID-19, enrolled during active disease. CDR3 nucleotide sequence: TGTGCCAGCCTGCTGACAGAGACCGGGGAGCTGTTTTTT. It yields the protein CASLLTETGELFF.